This TCR beta chain was sequenced in a study of T cells in Graves' hyperthyroidism and ophthalmopathy. TCR beta CDR3 regions were amplified from RNA transcripts. Primed by the HTBI set, a first-round RT-PCR was run on the TCR CDR3. From the multiplex PCR reads, TCRdb called clonotypes with MiXCR, one entry per CDR3 protein. The repertoire holds 250,000 to 300,000 distinct CDR3 sequences, roughly 18% seen once, with under 40% in the top ten. This clonotype showed up just a few times. The CDR3 is made up of 18 amino acids. V was trimmed by 0 bases and J by 2 bases, leaving 21 bases between them. Germline V CDR1 and CDR2: DFQATT, SNEGSKA (reference sequence).

This TCR came from a man in his fifties or sixties with Graves' ophthalmopathy. The chain has TRBV20-1 and TRBJ2-3; D might be TRBD2 (7 bases). Sequenced sample: blood. CDR3 DNA: TGCAGTGCTAGAGATCCGGGGGCCAGCGGGGTACTCACAGATACGCAGTATTTT. Residues: CSARDPGASGVLTDTQYF.